A single sample gave rise to the 4 T cell receptor beta chains below, sequenced in a study of blood T cell repertoires in COVID-19. Only in-frame clones appear in the TCRdb table, and some are missing; sequencing was by immunoSEQ multiplex PCR. The repertoire consists of around 15,000 clones, with more than 75% occurring once and the leading ten covering 4% to 5.5%. The source material was peripheral blood. These receptors originate from a man in his sixties with active COVID-19.

The J gene is TRBJ2-7, the V gene TRBV28; TRBD2 is a possible D gene (5 bases). CDR3 length equals 15 residues. V gave up 6 bases and J gave up 1 base, with 16 bases separating them. The germline gives CDR1 MDHEN, CDR2 SYDVKM. The CDR3 DNA reads as TGTGCCAGCAGCTCCTCGGGGTTAAAATCCTACGAGCAGTACGTC. Amino acids: CASSSSGLKSYEQYV.

The CDR3 DNA sequence: TGTGCCAGCAGCTTAGGAGGAGAAACTAATGAAAAACTGTTTTTT. This sequence encodes CASSLGGETNEKLFF. This chain links TRBV11-2 with TRBJ1-4; no firm D call. V was shortened by 1 base and J by 1 base, with 7 bases between the two germline ends. The CDR3 length is 15 residues. CDR1 and CDR2 from the germline V gene are SGHAT and FQNNGV.

There are a few counts of this clone. The chain combines TRBV6-2 or TRBV6-3 with TRBJ1-4, with 7 bases aligning to TRBD1. In germline, CDR1 is MNHEY, CDR2 SVGEGT. V was clipped by 2 bases and J by 7 bases; unmatched bases: 13. The CDR3 covers 17 residues. The CDR3 reads CASSYPNRQGTREKLFF. DNA for the CDR3: TGTGCCAGCAGTTACCCCAACCGACAGGGTACACGTGAAAAACTGTTTTTT.

This chain joins TRBV6-6 and TRBJ1-2; D may be TRBD1 (6 bases). V lost 5 bases to trimming and J lost 3 bases, with 13 bases between them. Germline V gene lookup returns CDR1 MNHNY and CDR2 SVGAGI (reference sequence). The CDR3 length is 14 residues. Written as DNA, the CDR3 is TGTGCCAGCAGTGGCCAACAGGGTTACTATGGCTACACCTTC. It translates to CASSGQQGYYGYTF.